The following is a T cell receptor (beta chain) sequence with its context. CDR1 and CDR2 from the germline V gene are MNHNY and SVGAGI (reference sequence). V trimming: 2 bases; J trimming: 4 bases; junction bases outside the gene matches: 11. The CDR3 length is 16 residues. This sample is drawn from a study of glioma-infiltrating T cells after dendritic cell vaccination. Data came from immunoSEQ multiplex PCR; TCRdb stores just in-frame clones and leaves some out. Found here are almost 90,000 clones, roughly four fifths of them singletons; the top ten hold less than 8%. Regarding time point: after dendritic cell vaccination, including at tumor progression/relapse. Only patients with spare fresh-frozen tumor and over two years of follow-up were included.

This sequence joins TRBV6-6 and TRBJ2-7; 7 nucleotides agree with TRBD1. The starting material was blood, obtained after dendritic cell vaccination. This TCR was sampled from a human donor with glioblastoma. The CDR3: CASSYGRDRDLYEQYF. The CDR3 DNA follows: TGTGCCAGCAGTTACGGGCGAGACAGGGACCTATACGAGCAGTACTTC.